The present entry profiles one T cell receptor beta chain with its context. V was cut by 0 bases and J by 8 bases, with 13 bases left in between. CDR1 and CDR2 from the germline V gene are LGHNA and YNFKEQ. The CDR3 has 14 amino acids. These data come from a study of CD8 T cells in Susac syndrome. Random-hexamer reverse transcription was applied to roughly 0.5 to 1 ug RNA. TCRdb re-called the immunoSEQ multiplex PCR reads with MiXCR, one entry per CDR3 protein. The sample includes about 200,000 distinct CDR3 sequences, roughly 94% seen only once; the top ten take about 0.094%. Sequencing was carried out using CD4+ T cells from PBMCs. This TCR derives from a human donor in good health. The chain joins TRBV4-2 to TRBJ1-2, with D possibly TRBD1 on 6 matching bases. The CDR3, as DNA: TGTGCCAGCAGCCAAGATGCAGGGGACGCCGGCTACACCTTC. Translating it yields CASSQDAGDAGYTF.